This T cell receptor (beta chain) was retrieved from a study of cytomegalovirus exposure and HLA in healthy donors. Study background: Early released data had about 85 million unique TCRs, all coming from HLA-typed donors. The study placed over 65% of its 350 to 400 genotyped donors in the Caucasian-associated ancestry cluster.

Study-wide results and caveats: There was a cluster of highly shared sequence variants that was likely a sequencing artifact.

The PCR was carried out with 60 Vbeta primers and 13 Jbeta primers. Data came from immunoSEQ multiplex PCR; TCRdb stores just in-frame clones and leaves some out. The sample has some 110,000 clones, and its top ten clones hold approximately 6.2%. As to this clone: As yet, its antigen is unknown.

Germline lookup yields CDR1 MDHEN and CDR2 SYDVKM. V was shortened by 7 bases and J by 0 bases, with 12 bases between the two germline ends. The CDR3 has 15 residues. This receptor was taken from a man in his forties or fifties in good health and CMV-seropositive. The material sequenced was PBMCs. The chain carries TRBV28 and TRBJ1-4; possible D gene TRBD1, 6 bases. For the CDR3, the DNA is TGTGCCAGCATCAGGGGCGGTGCAACTAATGAAAAACTGTTTTTT. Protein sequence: CASIRGGATNEKLFF.